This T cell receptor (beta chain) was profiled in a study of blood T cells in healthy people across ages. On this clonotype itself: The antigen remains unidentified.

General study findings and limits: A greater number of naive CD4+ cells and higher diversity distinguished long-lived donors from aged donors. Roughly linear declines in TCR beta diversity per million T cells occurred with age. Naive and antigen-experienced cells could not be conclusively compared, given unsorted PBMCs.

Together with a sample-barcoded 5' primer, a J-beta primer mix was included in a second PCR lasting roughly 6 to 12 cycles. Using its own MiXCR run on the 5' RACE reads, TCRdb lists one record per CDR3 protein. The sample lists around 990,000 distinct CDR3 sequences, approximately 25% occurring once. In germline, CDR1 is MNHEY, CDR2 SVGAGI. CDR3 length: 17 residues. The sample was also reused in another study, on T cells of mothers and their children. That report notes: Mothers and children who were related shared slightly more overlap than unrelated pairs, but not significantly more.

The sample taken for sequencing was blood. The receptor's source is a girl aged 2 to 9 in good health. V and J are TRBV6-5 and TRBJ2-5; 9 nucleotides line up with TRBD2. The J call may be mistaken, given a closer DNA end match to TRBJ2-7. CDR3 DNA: TGTGCCAGCAGTTACTGGGGGACTAGCTCCAGCTCCTACGAGCAGTACTTC. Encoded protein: CASSYWGTSSSSYEQYF.